This TCR beta chain is from a study of T cells in Graves' hyperthyroidism and ophthalmopathy. It was RNA transcripts that yielded the amplified TCR beta CDR3 regions. The TCR CDR3 first-round RT-PCR relied on the HTBI primer set. TCRdb processed the multiplex PCR reads anew with MiXCR; each CDR3 protein has one entry. The sample consists of fewer than 750,000 distinct CDR3 sequences, around 46% of them appearing once. The germline CDR1 and CDR2 sequences are SGHAT and FQNNGV. This CDR3 region has 14 residues. Trimming at V came to 6 bases and at J to 5 bases, leaving 6 bases not matched to a gene. The receptor comes from a woman under 30 with Graves' hyperthyroidism. V gene TRBV11-2 combines with J gene TRBJ2-7; 11 positions match TRBD1. The sample taken for sequencing was peripheral blood or thyroid tissue (not recorded which). Written as DNA, the CDR3 is TGTGCCAGCAGTTGGGACAGGGGGTCTCACGAGCAGTACTTC. Its translation is CASSWDRGSHEQYF.